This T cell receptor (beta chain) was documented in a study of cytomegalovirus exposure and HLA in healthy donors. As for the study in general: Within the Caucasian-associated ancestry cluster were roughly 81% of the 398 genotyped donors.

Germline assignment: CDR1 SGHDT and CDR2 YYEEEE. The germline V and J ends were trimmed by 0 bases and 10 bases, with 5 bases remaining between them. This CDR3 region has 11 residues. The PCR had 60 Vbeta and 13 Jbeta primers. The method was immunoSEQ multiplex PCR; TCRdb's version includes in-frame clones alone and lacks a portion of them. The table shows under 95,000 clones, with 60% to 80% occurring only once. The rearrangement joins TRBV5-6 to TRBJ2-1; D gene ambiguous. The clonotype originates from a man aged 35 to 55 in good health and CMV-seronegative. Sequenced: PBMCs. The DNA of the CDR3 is TGTGCCAGCAGCTTGGATGAGGAGCAGTTCTTC. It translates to CASSLDEEQFF.